This TCR beta chain is drawn from a study of blood T cells in healthy people across ages. The V gene lost 2 bases and the J gene lost 3 bases, with 2 bases spanning the gap. Germline assignment: CDR1 LGHDT and CDR2 YNNKEL (reference sequence). The CDR3 runs to 13 residues. Each sample provided at least 6 micrograms of extracted total RNA. Alongside a J-beta primer mix, a sample-barcoded 5' primer served in a second PCR lasting roughly 6 to 12 cycles. TCRdb re-called the 5' RACE reads with MiXCR, one entry per CDR3 protein. The table shows roughly 830,000 distinct CDR3 sequences, with roughly 60% occurring only once. Study-wide findings and caveats: Getting older went along with TCR beta diversity per million T cells dropping roughly linearly.

In its sample, this clonotype was seen a few times. Its antigen is undetermined. The chain joins TRBV3-1 to TRBJ1-6; the D is unclear. The sequence was collected from a man aged 25-45 years in good health. Input material: blood. CDR3 residues: CASSQFYNSPLHF. CDR3 coding DNA: TGTGCCAGCAGCCAATTCTATAATTCACCCCTCCACTTT.